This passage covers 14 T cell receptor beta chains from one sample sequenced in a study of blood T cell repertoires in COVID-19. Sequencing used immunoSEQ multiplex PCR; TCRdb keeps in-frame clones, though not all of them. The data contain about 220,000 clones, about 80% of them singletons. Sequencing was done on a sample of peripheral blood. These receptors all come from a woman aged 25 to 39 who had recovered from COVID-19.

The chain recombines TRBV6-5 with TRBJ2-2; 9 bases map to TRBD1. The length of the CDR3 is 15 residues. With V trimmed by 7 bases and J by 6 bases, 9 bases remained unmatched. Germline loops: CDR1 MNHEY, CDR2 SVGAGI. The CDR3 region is CASTIDRGFAGELFF. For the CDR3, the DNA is TGTGCCAGCACTATAGACAGGGGGTTTGCCGGGGAGCTGTTTTTT.

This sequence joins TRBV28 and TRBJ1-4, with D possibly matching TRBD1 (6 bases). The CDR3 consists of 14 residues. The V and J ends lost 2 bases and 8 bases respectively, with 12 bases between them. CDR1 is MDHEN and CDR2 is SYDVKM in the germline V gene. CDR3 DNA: TGTGCCAGCAGTTTAAGGGACATGGGAGAAAAACTGTTTTTT. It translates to CASSLRDMGEKLFF.

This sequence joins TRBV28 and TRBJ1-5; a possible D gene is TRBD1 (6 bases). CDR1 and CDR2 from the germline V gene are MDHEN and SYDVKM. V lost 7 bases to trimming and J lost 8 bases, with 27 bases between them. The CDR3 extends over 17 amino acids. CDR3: CASTHLRDTQRSEPQHF. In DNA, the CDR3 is TGTGCCAGCACTCATCTCCGGGACACCCAAAGATCAGAGCCCCAGCATTTT.

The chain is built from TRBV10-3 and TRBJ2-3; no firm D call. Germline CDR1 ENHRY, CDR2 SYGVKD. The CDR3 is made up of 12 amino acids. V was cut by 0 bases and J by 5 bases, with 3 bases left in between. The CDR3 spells CAISESRDTQYF. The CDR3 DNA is TGTGCCATCAGTGAGTCTCGAGATACGCAGTATTTT.

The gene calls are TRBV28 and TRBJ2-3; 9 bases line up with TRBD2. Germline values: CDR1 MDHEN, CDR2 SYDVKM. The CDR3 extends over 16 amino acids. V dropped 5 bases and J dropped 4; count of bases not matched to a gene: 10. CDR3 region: CASSPIAGELADTQYF. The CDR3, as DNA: TGTGCCAGCAGTCCGATAGCGGGAGAGCTTGCAGATACGCAGTATTTT.

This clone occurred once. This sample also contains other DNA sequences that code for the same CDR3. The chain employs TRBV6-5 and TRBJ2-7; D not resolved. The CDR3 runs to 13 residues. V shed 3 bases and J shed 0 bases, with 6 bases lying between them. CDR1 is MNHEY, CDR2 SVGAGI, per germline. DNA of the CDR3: TGTGCCAGCAGTTATTCCAACTCCTACGAGCAGTACTTC. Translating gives CASSYSNSYEQYF.

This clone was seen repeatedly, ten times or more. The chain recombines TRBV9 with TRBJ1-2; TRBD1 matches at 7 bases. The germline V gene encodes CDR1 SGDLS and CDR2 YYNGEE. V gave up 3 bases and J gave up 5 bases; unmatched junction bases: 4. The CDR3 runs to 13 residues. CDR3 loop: CASSEQGQYGYTF. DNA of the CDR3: TGTGCCAGCAGCGAACAGGGACAGTATGGCTACACCTTC.

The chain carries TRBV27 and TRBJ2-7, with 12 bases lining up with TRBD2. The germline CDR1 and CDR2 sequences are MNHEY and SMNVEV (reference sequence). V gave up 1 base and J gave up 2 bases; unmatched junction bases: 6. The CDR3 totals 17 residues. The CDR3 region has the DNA TGTGCCAGCAGTTTATACCTAGCGGGAGGGACCCCCTACGAGCAGTACTTC. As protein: CASSLYLAGGTPYEQYF.

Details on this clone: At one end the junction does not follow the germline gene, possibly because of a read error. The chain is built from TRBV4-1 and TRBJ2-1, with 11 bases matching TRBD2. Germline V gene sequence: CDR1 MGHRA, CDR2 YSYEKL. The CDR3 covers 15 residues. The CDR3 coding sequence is TGCGCCAGCGGCCAACTAGCGGGAGTGATCAATGAGCAGTTCTTC. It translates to CASGQLAGVINEQFF.

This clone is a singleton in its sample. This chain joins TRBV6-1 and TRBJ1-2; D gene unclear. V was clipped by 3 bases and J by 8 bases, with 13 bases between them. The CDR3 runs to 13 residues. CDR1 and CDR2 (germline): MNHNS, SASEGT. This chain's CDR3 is CASSEPGVKGYTF. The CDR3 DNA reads TGTGCCAGCAGTGAGCCAGGCGTTAAAGGCTACACCTTC.

The CDR3 reads CASSFQEGDTGELFF. The CDR3 region has the DNA TGCGCCAGCAGCTTTCAGGAGGGAGACACCGGGGAGCTGTTTTTT. V usage is TRBV5-1 and J usage is TRBJ2-2; a possible D gene is TRBD2 (6 bases). The CDR3 covers 15 residues. V was trimmed by 2 bases and J by 3 bases, leaving 11 bases between them. Germline V CDR1 and CDR2: SGHRS, YFSETQ. Supplemented by reference TRBV5-1 and TRBJ2-2, the full variable domain reads KAGVTQTPRYLIKTRGQQVTLSCSPISGHRSVSWYQQTPGQGLQFLFEYFSETQRNKGNFPGRFSGRQFSNSRSEMNVSTLELGDSALYLCASSFQEGDTGELFFGEGSRLTVL.

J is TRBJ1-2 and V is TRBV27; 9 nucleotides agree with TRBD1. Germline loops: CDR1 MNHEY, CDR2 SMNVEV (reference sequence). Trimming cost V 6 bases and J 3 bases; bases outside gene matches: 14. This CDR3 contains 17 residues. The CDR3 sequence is CASRLLGDRDGHYGYTF. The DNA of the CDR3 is TGTGCCAGCAGACTCTTGGGGGACAGGGACGGTCACTATGGCTACACCTTC.

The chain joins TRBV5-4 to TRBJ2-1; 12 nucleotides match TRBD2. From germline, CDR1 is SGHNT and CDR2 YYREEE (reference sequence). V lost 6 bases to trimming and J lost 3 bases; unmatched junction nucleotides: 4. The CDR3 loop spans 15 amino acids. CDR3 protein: CASTLLAGGYNEQFF. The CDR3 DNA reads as TGTGCCAGCACCTTACTAGCGGGAGGCTACAATGAGCAGTTCTTC.

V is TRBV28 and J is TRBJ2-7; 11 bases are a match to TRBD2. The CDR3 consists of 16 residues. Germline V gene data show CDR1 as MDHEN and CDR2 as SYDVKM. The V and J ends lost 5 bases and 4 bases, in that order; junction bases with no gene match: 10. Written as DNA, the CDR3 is TGTGCCAGCAGTCTCCCACTAGCGGGAGCCCCATACGAGCAGTACTTC. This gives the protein CASSLPLAGAPYEQYF.